The 9 T cell receptor beta chains below come from one sample, sequenced in a study of blood T cell repertoires in COVID-19. The assay was immunoSEQ multiplex PCR, and TCRdb's table has in-frame clones only and misses some. The top ten clones hold just under 7% of a sample with 280,000 or so clones, around 88% of them seen once. The sequenced sample consisted of peripheral blood. The receptor set was obtained from a young woman who had recovered from COVID-19.

The genes are TRBV12-3 or TRBV12-4 and TRBJ1-1, with a weak D call TRBD1 (6 bases). This CDR3 contains 13 residues. Trimming left V 7 bases short and J 8 bases short, with 17 bases between. This CDR3 reads CASKQGQGLEAFF. Written as DNA, the CDR3 is TGTGCCAGCAAACAAGGCCAGGGGTTGGAAGCTTTCTTT.

J is TRBJ1-2 and V is TRBV5-1, with D unclear. Looked up from germline, CDR1 is SGHRS and CDR2 is YFSETQ. V lost 2 bases, J lost 2 bases, and 10 bases lay in between. The length of the CDR3 is 14 residues. The DNA of the CDR3 is TGCGCCAGCAGCTTTAACGGGAGAAACTATGGCTACACCTTC. Encoded protein: CASSFNGRNYGYTF.

The gene calls are TRBV9 and TRBJ2-2, with 11 positions matching TRBD2. This CDR3 spans 16 amino acids. V dropped 5 bases and J dropped 6; count of bases not matched to a gene: 9. CDR1 is SGDLS, CDR2 YYNGEE, per germline. The DNA for the CDR3 is TGTGCCAGCAGTCTTCAACTAGCGGGGGTTTCCGGGGAGCTGTTTTTT. As protein: CASSLQLAGVSGELFF.

The V gene is TRBV7-8, the J gene TRBJ1-1; perhaps TRBD1 as D (6 bases). Germline values: CDR1 SGHVS, CDR2 FQNEAQ. V lost 5 bases, J lost 8 bases, and 18 bases lay in between. CDR3 length: 14 residues. CDR3 DNA: TGTGCCAGCAGCCCAGGACAGACTGAAGAGGAAGCTTTCTTT. It yields the protein CASSPGQTEEEAFF.

J is TRBJ1-1 and V is TRBV19, with D unresolved. The CDR3 loop spans 14 amino acids. CDR1 and CDR2 (germline): LNHDA, SQIVND (reference sequence). Trimming stripped 8 bases from V and 4 bases from J, with 17 bases between. The CDR3 sequence: CASDLGWGGTEAFF. CDR3 bases: TGTGCCAGTGACCTGGGTTGGGGAGGCACTGAAGCTTTCTTT. The variable domain in full, completed from reference TRBV19 and TRBJ1-1, reads DGGITQSPKYLFRKEGQNVTLSCEQNLNHDAMYWYRQDPGQGLRLIYYSQIVNDFQKGDIAEGYSVSREKKESFPLTVTSAQKNPTAFYLCASDLGWGGTEAFFGQGTRLTVV.

The chain couples TRBV7-9 to TRBJ1-6; 7 positions agree with TRBD1. Germline loops: CDR1 SEHNR, CDR2 FQNEAQ (reference sequence). The CDR3 is made up of 16 amino acids. J gave up 3 bases and V 5 bases, and 7 bases lay outside the gene matches. In DNA form, the CDR3 reads TGTGCCAGCAGCCCTAAGGGGACAGACTATAATTCACCCCTCCACTTT. Its translation: CASSPKGTDYNSPLHF.

Only a few counts were recorded for this clone. The chain has TRBV2 and TRBJ1-4, with no clear D. The CDR3 sequence is 13 residues long. Germline-derived CDR1 and CDR2 are SNHLY and FYNNEI. The V and J ends lost 4 bases and 8 bases respectively, with 11 bases between them. The DNA of the CDR3 is TGTGCCAGCAGTGCGAACCCGGAGGAAAAACTGTTTTTT. Protein product: CASSANPEEKLFF.

The V gene is TRBV10-1, the J gene TRBJ1-1; a possible D gene is TRBD1 (6 bases). This CDR3 region has 15 residues. Per the germline V gene, CDR1 is WNHNN and CDR2 is SYGVQD (reference sequence). Trimming shortened V by 0 bases and J by 5 bases, and 13 bases separated the two germline ends. The CDR3 region has the DNA TGCGCCAGCAGTGAGTCGGGCGACAGGAGTACTGAAGCTTTCTTT. Protein sequence: CASSESGDRSTEAFF.

This clone was detected once. This sequence joins TRBV24-1 and TRBJ2-2; no definite D call. The V end lost 1 base, the J end lost 5 bases, and 4 bases lay between the germline ends. The CDR3 is made up of 13 amino acids. The germline V gene encodes CDR1 KGHDR and CDR2 SFDVKD. The CDR3 DNA reads as TGTGCCACCAGTGATTTCGCGACCGGGGAGCTGTTTTTT. As protein: CATSDFATGELFF.